What follows are 14 T cell receptor beta chains derived from one specimen sequenced in a study of T cell changes during pregnancy in multiple sclerosis. The table came from immunoSEQ multiplex PCR; TCRdb's copy has only in-frame clones and leaves some out. The table has 80,000 to 130,000 clones, approximately 94% seen once. Specimen: peripheral blood, collected before pregnancy. These receptor sequences come from a female donor with multiple sclerosis, enrolled in a pregnancy study.

The V and J genes are TRBV2 and TRBJ2-1, with TRBD2 matching over 8 bases. Germline lookup yields CDR1 SNHLY and CDR2 FYNNEI. Trimming cost V 7 bases and J 16 bases; bases outside gene matches: 18. The CDR3 totals 14 residues. Written as DNA, the CDR3 is TGTGCCAGCACCGGAATGGGGCTTAGCGGGGCCTTCTTCTTC. As protein: CASTGMGLSGAFFF.

The chain employs TRBV2 and TRBJ2-3; D is possibly TRBD1 (7 bases). The CDR3 is 13 amino acids. Looked up from germline, CDR1 is SNHLY and CDR2 is FYNNEI. Trimming shortened V by 6 bases and J by 6 bases, and 13 bases separated the two germline ends. Written as DNA, the CDR3 is TGTGCCAGCAGGGGGGACAGCGGGGATACGCAGTATTTT. It translates to CASRGDSGDTQYF.

V gene TRBV27 combines with J gene TRBJ2-1; D may be TRBD2 (6 bases). Looked up from germline, CDR1 is MNHEY and CDR2 is SMNVEV (reference sequence). The CDR3 loop spans 12 amino acids. V lost 5 bases and J 8 bases, leaving 10 bases between the germline ends. DNA of the CDR3: TGTGCCAGCAGTCATAGCGGCGATGAGCAGTTCTTC. Translating gives CASSHSGDEQFF.

This clone has just a few counts. In nucleotides, the CDR3 is TGCGCCAGCAGCTTGGTAGGGGCGAACACTGAAGCTTTCTTT. This translates into CASSLVGANTEAFF. The rearrangement joins TRBV5-1 to TRBJ1-1; weak D call: TRBD1 (5 bases). CDR1 is SGHRS, CDR2 YFSETQ, per germline. V was cut by 0 bases and J by 1 base, with 7 bases left in between. The CDR3 loop spans 14 amino acids.

V and J are TRBV11-3 and TRBJ2-3, with 7 bases identical to TRBD1. V was pared by 5 bases and J by 4 bases, with 9 bases of the junction left unmatched. The germline CDR1 and CDR2 sequences are SGHNT and YENEEA. The CDR3 contains 15 residues. The CDR3 coding sequence is TGTGCCAGCAGCCCCACAGGGGCCGGGTCAGATACGCAGTATTTT. As protein: CASSPTGAGSDTQYF.

J is TRBJ1-1 and V is TRBV7-9; D is possibly TRBD1 (5 bases). CDR1 and CDR2 (germline): SEHNR, FQNEAQ (reference sequence). V gave up 5 bases and J gave up 3 bases, with 13 bases separating them. This CDR3 spans 14 amino acids. This CDR3 is CASSVGVADTEAFF. In DNA form, the CDR3 reads TGTGCCAGCAGCGTAGGGGTGGCGGACACTGAAGCTTTCTTT.

This chain connects TRBV30 to TRBJ1-2; 8 bases agree with TRBD1. Germline-derived CDR1 and CDR2 are GTSNPN and SVGIG (reference sequence). Trimming at V came to 3 bases and at J to 0 bases, leaving 6 bases not matched to a gene. The CDR3 contains 15 residues. DNA of the CDR3: TGTGCCTGGAGGGGACAGGATTGGGCTAACTATGGCTACACCTTC. It codes for CAWRGQDWANYGYTF.

The chain carries TRBV27 and TRBJ1-4; D gene uncertain. Trimming removed 3 bases at V and 7 bases at J, with 6 bases between. This CDR3 has 12 residues. In germline, CDR1 is MNHEY, CDR2 SMNVEV (reference sequence). DNA of the CDR3: TGTGCCAGCAGTTTTTTCGGTGAAAAACTGTTTTTT. Encoded protein: CASSFFGEKLFF.

This clone was found once. The chain uses TRBV9 and TRBJ1-5; D is undetermined. V was shortened by 3 bases and J by 1 base, with 8 bases between the two germline ends. The germline V gene encodes CDR1 SGDLS and CDR2 YYNGEE. CDR3 size: 14 residues. This CDR3 reads CASSAGLSNQPQHF. DNA of the CDR3: TGTGCCAGCAGCGCGGGATTAAGCAATCAGCCCCAGCATTTT.

This clone was found once. The chain uses TRBV9 and TRBJ2-7; 10 bases are shared with TRBD1. Trimming cost V 4 bases and J 6 bases; bases outside gene matches: 10. There are 15 residues in the CDR3. Germline CDR1 SGDLS, CDR2 YYNGEE. In DNA, the CDR3 is TGTGCCAGCAGCTATTCCGGGACAGGGGTTTCCGAGCAGTACTTC. Translated, it gives CASSYSGTGVSEQYF.

The chain has TRBV5-4 and TRBJ2-7; 10 bases are shared with TRBD1. Germline lookup yields CDR1 SGHNT and CDR2 YYREEE (reference sequence). CDR3 length: 15 amino acids. V lost 2 bases, J lost 6 bases, and 8 bases stayed unmatched. CDR3 in amino acids: CASSFRDRGVTEQYF. In DNA, the CDR3 is TGTGCCAGCAGCTTCCGGGACAGGGGAGTAACCGAGCAGTACTTC.

V and J are TRBV7-9 and TRBJ2-7, with 14 bases fitting TRBD2. The CDR3 runs to 15 residues. V trimming: 5 bases; J trimming: 3 bases; junction bases outside the gene matches: 3. CDR1 and CDR2 (germline): SEHNR, FQNEAQ (reference sequence). This CDR3 is CASSRLAGGSYEQYF. The CDR3 nucleotides read TGTGCCAGCAGCCGACTAGCGGGAGGGAGCTACGAGCAGTACTTC.

This rearrangement joins TRBV30 to TRBJ2-7, with D perhaps matching TRBD2 (7 bases). The CDR3 is made up of 14 amino acids. Germline V gene lookup returns CDR1 GTSNPN and CDR2 SVGIG (reference sequence). Trimming took off 4 bases at V and 9 bases at J, with 22 bases between the two ends. CDR3 protein: CAWTRDKLGEGQYF. The CDR3 DNA sequence: TGTGCCTGGACCCGGGACAAGCTGGGGGAGGGGCAGTACTTC.

This chain connects TRBV4-2 to TRBJ1-3; D call uncertain. There are 15 residues in the CDR3. CDR1 and CDR2 (germline): LGHNA, YNFKEQ. V lost 0 bases to trimming and J lost 4 bases, with 10 bases between them. CDR3 DNA: TGTGCCAGCAGCCAAGATCGAGGGCTCGGAAACACCATATATTTT. This codes for CASSQDRGLGNTIYF.